Below are 29 T cell receptor beta chains sequenced from a single sample in a study of blood T cells in healthy people across ages. Primed by a sample-barcoded 5' primer and a J-beta primer mix, a second PCR proceeded for about 6 to 12 cycles. TCRdb re-called the 5' RACE reads with MiXCR, one entry per CDR3 protein. The sample has 920,000 or so distinct CDR3 sequences; around 45% are singletons. Material: blood. The receptors were gathered from a woman in her fifties or sixties in good health.

The chain joins TRBV7-9 to TRBJ1-2; D remains unclear. This CDR3 spans 14 amino acids. V lost 5 bases, J lost 8 bases, and 18 bases lay in between. Per germline, CDR1 SEHNR and CDR2 FQNEAQ (reference sequence). DNA for the CDR3: TGTGCCAGCAGCCCCTGGGAGAGTCCCCCGGGCTACACCTTC. Its translation: CASSPWESPPGYTF.

The chain couples TRBV12-3 or TRBV12-4 to TRBJ2-7; 8 bases are a match to TRBD1. The ends lost 2 bases at V and 0 bases at J; junction bases unmatched: 6. This CDR3 spans 16 amino acids. The CDR3 loop is CASSLTPGQVSYEQYF. CDR3 in DNA: TGTGCCAGCAGTTTAACTCCGGGACAGGTCTCCTACGAGCAGTACTTC.

Turning to this clonotype: A junction end diverges from the germline sequence, so it may reflect a read error. The rearrangement joins TRBV7-2 to TRBJ2-1, with TRBD1 matching over 8 bases. Germline CDR1 and CDR2: SGHTA and FQGNSA. The CDR3 contains 15 residues. CDR3 residues: CACSSQGQGGNEQFF. The DNA of the CDR3 is TGTGCCTGCAGCTCCCAAGGACAGGGAGGCAATGAGCAGTTTTTC.

This clonotype was counted ten times or more. CDR3 loop: CASSLAGGLGNEQFF. The CDR3 coding sequence is TGTGCCAGCAGCTTAGCTGGAGGACTGGGGAATGAGCAGTTCTTC. This chain uses TRBV7-2 with TRBJ2-1; a weak D match, TRBD2 (5 bases). V dropped 0 bases and J dropped 7 bases, with 13 bases sitting between them. This CDR3 spans 15 amino acids. Germline V CDR1 and CDR2: SGHTA, FQGNSA.

The rearrangement joins TRBV9 to TRBJ2-3, with 13 bases matching TRBD2. Germline lookup yields CDR1 SGDLS and CDR2 YYNGEE. CDR3 length equals 18 residues. Germline trimming cut 4 bases from V and 7 bases from J; bases unmatched to any gene: 15. The CDR3 nucleotides read TGTGCCAGCAGCCTAACCTCGGGACTAGCGGGATCCGTAAATACGCAGTATTTT. The encoded protein is CASSLTSGLAGSVNTQYF.

V is TRBV5-5 and J is TRBJ2-3, with TRBD2 identical over 7 bases. V was clipped by 5 bases and J by 0 bases; unmatched bases: 6. Germline V CDR1 and CDR2: SGHKS, YYEKEE (reference sequence). The CDR3 consists of 15 residues. The CDR3 nucleotides read TGTGCCAGCAGAATAACTAGCGCGAGCACAGATACGCAGTATTTT. Protein: CASRITSASTDTQYF. Combining the CDR3 with reference TRBV5-5 and TRBJ2-3 gives the whole variable domain DAGVTQSPTHLIKTRGQQVTLRCSPISGHKSVSWYQQVLGQGPQFIFQYYEKEERGRGNFPDRFSARQFPNYSSELNVNALLLGDSALYLCASRITSASTDTQYFGPGTRLTVL.

This chain links TRBV2 with TRBJ1-4; D unresolved. The CDR3 contains 15 residues. CDR1 is SNHLY, CDR2 FYNNEI, per germline. V was clipped by 1 base and J by 6 bases, with 12 bases between them. Here the CDR3 DNA reads TGTGCCAGCAGTGAAGATACGACCCGGCATGAAAAACTGTTTTTT. It is translated as CASSEDTTRHEKLFF. The variable domain in full, with the rest retrieved from reference TRBV2 and TRBJ1-4, is EPEVTQTPSHQVTQMGQEVILRCVPISNHLYFYWYRQILGQKVEFLVSFYNNEISEKSEIFDDQFSVERPDGSNFTLKIRSTKLEDSAMYFCASSEDTTRHEKLFFGSGTQLSVL.

The V gene is TRBV11-2, the J gene TRBJ2-1; 14 bases are a match to TRBD2. This CDR3 has 20 amino acids. The germline V gene encodes CDR1 SGHAT and CDR2 FQNNGV. V was pared by 1 base and J by 1 base, with 9 bases of the junction left unmatched. The CDR3 DNA reads TGTGCCAGCAGCTTAGCAGGGGGGACTAGCGGGAGTAGATCCTACAATGAGCAGTTCTTC. It specifies CASSLAGGTSGSRSYNEQFF.

In nucleotides, the CDR3 is TGCAGTGCTAGTATGGCCAGCGGGAAACAAGAGACCCAGTTCTTC. Its protein product is CSASMASGKQETQFF. This chain joins TRBV20-1 and TRBJ2-5; 7 bases agree with TRBD2. With the DNA end fitting TRBJ2-1 better, the J assignment may be wrong. The CDR3 spans 15 residues. Germline assignment: CDR1 DFQATT and CDR2 SNEGSKA (reference sequence).

This chain joins TRBV22-1 and TRBJ1-2. TRBV22-1 is deemed a pseudogene. This CDR3 spans 14 amino acids. The CDR3 DNA reads TGTCCTGGGAGCGCACCTAAAGAAAGATATGGCTACACCTTC. This gives the protein CPGSAPKERYGYTF.

This clonotype was found many times. V usage is TRBV2 and J usage is TRBJ2-5, with 7 bases fitting TRBD1. V trimming: 5 bases; J trimming: 1 base; junction bases outside the gene matches: 7. The germline V gene has CDR1 SNHLY and CDR2 FYNNEI. CDR3 size: 15 residues. The CDR3 DNA reads TGTGCCAGCAGTTACCTACAGGGGTCCCAAGAGACCCAGTACTTC. Its translation is CASSYLQGSQETQYF.

This clonotype was detected a few times. CDR3 sequence reads: CSFRAGSGYTF. CDR3 nucleotides: TGCAGCTTCCGGGCAGGCTCTGGCTACACCTTC. V and J are TRBV29-1 and TRBJ1-2; D ambiguous. Germline V gives CDR1 SQVTM, CDR2 ANQGSEA. V lost 8 bases and J 7 bases, leaving 14 bases between the germline ends. The CDR3 is made up of 11 amino acids.

This clonotype occurred a few times. The chain has TRBV25-1 and TRBJ2-7; no clear D gene. The CDR3 length is 13 residues. Germline V CDR1 and CDR2: MGHDK, SYGVNS. Trimming took 6 bases from V and 2 from J, leaving 11 bases between them. The CDR3 DNA reads TGTGCCAGCAGAGGTTCGCCCCCCTACGAGCAGTACTTC. This gives the protein CASRGSPPYEQYF.

This chain uses TRBV27 with TRBJ2-3, with 7 bases aligning to TRBD2. V was clipped by 8 bases and J by 6 bases; unmatched bases: 11. This CDR3 is 14 amino acids long. CDR1 is MNHEY and CDR2 is SMNVEV in the germline V gene (reference sequence). CDR3 coding DNA: TGTGCCAGCGCCAGACTAGCTGCGCCCGATACGCAGTATTTT. The encoded protein is CASARLAAPDTQYF.

The chain links TRBV20-1 to TRBJ1-4; 7 bases agree with TRBD1. CDR1 and CDR2 from the germline V gene are DFQATT and SNEGSKA (reference sequence). The junction had 14 bases not matched to a gene; V was cut back by 5 bases and J by 5 bases. The CDR3 runs 16 residues. DNA of the CDR3: TGCAGTGCTGAAGGGACAGAGGGAGTATTAAATGAAAAACTGTTTTTT. It is translated as CSAEGTEGVLNEKLFF.

CDR3 sequence: CASGRLGEYEQYF. In nucleotides, the CDR3 is TGTGCCAGCGGGAGGTTAGGAGAATACGAGCAGTACTTC. The V and J genes are TRBV6-2 or TRBV6-3 and TRBJ2-7; TRBD2 is a possible D gene (6 bases). The V gene lost 8 bases and the J gene lost 4 bases, with 15 bases spanning the gap. The CDR3 has 13 residues. Germline CDR1 and CDR2: MNHEY and SVGEGT.

This clonotype was detected a few times. The rearrangement joins TRBV4-2 to TRBJ2-1, with 7 positions matching TRBD2. The CDR3 totals 16 residues. Losses at the gene ends were 1 base for V and 2 bases for J; bases not matched to a gene: 5. Per germline, CDR1 LGHNA and CDR2 YNFKEQ. CDR3 amino acids: CASSQGGAGTYNEQFF. The CDR3 nucleotides read TGTGCCAGCAGCCAAGGAGGAGCGGGGACCTACAATGAGCAGTTCTTC.

The V and J genes are TRBV13 and TRBJ2-7; TRBD2 aligns across 11 bases. This CDR3 region has 16 residues. The trim removed 6 bases at V and 0 bases at J, leaving 7 bases unmatched. In germline, CDR1 is PRHDT, CDR2 FYEKMQ (reference sequence). Written as DNA, the CDR3 is TGTGCCAGCAGTTTCATAGCGGGAGGGCCCTCCTACGAGCAGTACTTC. Amino acids: CASSFIAGGPSYEQYF.

V gene TRBV18 combines with J gene TRBJ2-1; TRBD2 aligns across 7 bases. The J segment lost 8 bases and the V segment lost 6 bases, leaving 13 bases of the junction unmatched. CDR1 is KGHSH and CDR2 is LQKENI in the germline V gene. This CDR3 has 15 amino acids. The CDR3 DNA is TGTGCCAGCTCGGGGCGGGAGACAAATTCGGATGAGCAGTTCTTC. Its protein is CASSGRETNSDEQFF.

J is TRBJ2-2 and V is TRBV7-9; D gene ambiguous. Germline V gene data show CDR1 as SEHNR and CDR2 as FQNEAQ (reference sequence). The CDR3 covers 14 residues. The V and J ends lost 0 bases and 4 bases respectively, with 6 bases between them. The CDR3 here is CASSLAALTGELFF. CDR3 nucleotide sequence: TGTGCCAGCAGCTTAGCGGCTCTCACCGGGGAGCTGTTTTTT.

This clonotype was seen once. V and J are TRBV25-1 and TRBJ2-6, with D perhaps TRBD1 (5 bases). Germline assignment: CDR1 MGHDK and CDR2 SYGVNS. This CDR3 has 15 residues. Trimming cost V 5 bases and J 2 bases, with 10 bases left between them. The DNA of the CDR3 is TGTGCCAGCAGTCGACAGAGGACTGGGGCCAACGTCCTGACTTTC. Its protein product is CASSRQRTGANVLTF.

J is TRBJ2-3 and V is TRBV25-1; 7 bases map to TRBD1. Germline CDR1 and CDR2: MGHDK and SYGVNS. Germline trimming cut 11 bases from V and 4 bases from J; bases unmatched to any gene: 18. This CDR3 comprises 16 residues. DNA for the CDR3: TGTGCCGGCGGAACCGGACAGGCACCCCCGGCAGATACGCAGTATTTT. Translating it yields CAGGTGQAPPADTQYF. The full variable domain, completed using reference TRBV25-1 and TRBJ2-3, is EADIYQTPRYLVIGTGKKITLECSQTMGHDKMYWYQQDPGMELHLIHYSYGVNSTEKGDLSSESTVSRIRTEHFPLTLESARPSHTSQYLCAGGTGQAPPADTQYFGPGTRLTVL.

The sample holds a few counts of this clonotype. The chain joins TRBV12-3 or TRBV12-4 to TRBJ1-4; D remains ambiguous. This CDR3 contains 13 residues. V shed 3 bases and J shed 5 bases, with 7 bases lying between them. The CDR3 reads CASSFSPNEKLFF. The CDR3 bases are TGTGCCAGCAGTTTCTCCCCAAATGAAAAACTGTTTTTT.

This clonotype occurred a few times. The chain employs TRBV27 and TRBJ2-1, with a possible D match to TRBD2 (6 bases). The germline gives CDR1 MNHEY, CDR2 SMNVEV (reference sequence). With 7 bases removed from V and 2 bases from J, the gap between germline ends came to 15 bases. The CDR3 sequence is 15 residues long. CDR3: CASIEAGRPYNEQFF. CDR3 in DNA: TGTGCCAGCATTGAAGCCGGGAGACCCTACAATGAGCAGTTCTTC.

The sample holds a few counts of this clonotype. The chain uses TRBV4-1 and TRBJ2-5; TRBD2 aligns across 9 bases. The J call may not be correct, given that the DNA end is closer to TRBJ2-7. CDR1 and CDR2 from the germline V gene are MGHRA and YSYEKL. CDR3 size: 16 residues. In DNA form, the CDR3 reads TGCGCCAGCAGCCAAGGGCGAGCGGGAGGTGGCTACGAGCAGTACTTC. Its translation: CASSQGRAGGGYEQYF.

This rearrangement joins TRBV7-6 to TRBJ2-3; 8 bases match TRBD2. Germline CDR1 SGHVS, CDR2 FNYEAQ. V lost 5 bases to trimming and J lost 2 bases; unmatched junction nucleotides: 9. This CDR3 is 16 amino acids long. CDR3 in amino acids: CASSASPGGYTDTQYF. The CDR3, as DNA: TGTGCCAGCAGCGCATCCCCGGGGGGGTACACAGATACGCAGTATTTT.

CDR3 coding DNA: TGTGCCAGCCACAGACTTTTGGTCGAAAAACTGTTTTTT. Residues: CASHRLLVEKLFF. This sequence joins TRBV2 and TRBJ1-4; D unclear. This CDR3 comprises 13 residues. The germline V and J ends were trimmed by 8 bases and 8 bases, with 15 bases remaining between them. CDR1 and CDR2 from the germline V gene are SNHLY and FYNNEI.

This sequence joins TRBV15 and TRBJ1-2; 8 positions agree with TRBD1. From germline, CDR1 is LNHNV and CDR2 YYDKDF (reference sequence). With 0 bases clipped from V and 4 bases from J, the junction kept 10 bases outside the gene matches. This CDR3 has 17 amino acids. The CDR3 DNA sequence: TGTGCCACCAGCAGAGATGGCGGCAGGGGGCAGAGCTATGGCTACACCTTC. It translates to CATSRDGGRGQSYGYTF.

This chain uses TRBV28 with TRBJ2-7, with 8 bases matching TRBD1. This CDR3 has 14 residues. Losses at the gene ends were 4 bases for V and 3 bases for J; bases not matched to a gene: 5. Germline CDR1 MDHEN, CDR2 SYDVKM. In DNA form, the CDR3 reads TGTGCCAGCAGTTCGACAGGGGCCATCTACGAGCAGTACTTC. Encoded protein: CASSSTGAIYEQYF.